The 15 T cell receptor beta chains below all came from one sample that was sequenced in a study of blood T cell repertoires in COVID-19. Here immunoSEQ multiplex PCR was the method, and the copy in TCRdb shows in-frame clones only, minus some. The data contain 150,000 to 200,000 clones, 65% to 85% of them seen just once; the ten biggest clones take up 17%. Input material: peripheral blood. Source of these receptors: a man aged 60-69 years with active or convalescent COVID-19.

This chain joins TRBV21-1 and TRBJ2-4; TRBD2, the table's D call, was not compared with the DNA. TRBV21-1 corresponds to a pseudogene. The CDR3 totals 21 residues. The CDR3 coding sequence is TGTGCCAGCAGCCCCCAGGGACAGGGTTCGGCTAGCGGGAGTACCAAAAACATTCAGTACTTC. This translates into CASSPQGQGSASGSTKNIQYF.

The chain recombines TRBV27 with TRBJ1-5; no firm D call. The V end was cut by 3 bases, the J end by 2 bases, with 5 bases between. CDR1 and CDR2 from the germline V gene are MNHEY and SMNVEV (reference sequence). The CDR3 covers 13 residues. The CDR3 sequence is CASSFRGNQPQHF. CDR3 DNA sequence: TGTGCCAGCAGTTTTCGAGGCAATCAGCCCCAGCATTTT.

The table lists this clone with a count of one. The chain uses TRBV19 and TRBJ1-5; tentative D call: TRBD1 (6 bases). Trimming cost V 4 bases and J 3 bases, with 13 bases left between them. This CDR3 has 15 amino acids. CDR1 and CDR2 (germline): LNHDA, SQIVND (reference sequence). In DNA form, the CDR3 reads TGTGCCAGTAGTACGATCCGGACAGCCAATCAGCCCCAGCATTTT. Translation: CASSTIRTANQPQHF.

The chain has TRBV3-1 (or the pseudogene TRBV3-2) and TRBJ2-7; 8 positions match TRBD2. The V gene's germline CDR1 is LGHDT and CDR2 YNNKEL (reference sequence). V shed 1 base and J 3 bases; nucleotides not matched to a gene: 8. The length of the CDR3 is 16 residues. CDR3 amino acids: CASSQVSGRYYYEQYF. CDR3 coding DNA: TGTGCCAGCAGCCAAGTGAGCGGGAGATATTACTACGAGCAGTACTTC.

The chain links TRBV11-3 to TRBJ2-7; the match to TRBD2 covers 11 bases. This CDR3 is built from 17 residues. Germline V gene lookup returns CDR1 SGHNT and CDR2 YENEEA. The V and J ends lost 5 bases and 0 bases, in that order; junction bases with no gene match: 9. The CDR3 loop reads CASSAWGLAVISYEQYF. The DNA of the CDR3 is TGTGCCAGCAGCGCATGGGGACTAGCGGTTATCTCCTACGAGCAGTACTTC.

The chain employs TRBV4-3 and TRBJ2-5; TRBD2 matches at 8 bases. The CDR3 covers 19 residues. The V gene's germline CDR1 is LGHNA and CDR2 YSLEER. The junction had 19 bases not matched to a gene; V was cut back by 2 bases and J by 5 bases. The CDR3 region is CASSQSRGGLAAPGETQYF. The CDR3 bases are TGCGCCAGCAGCCAATCTCGTGGAGGACTAGCAGCCCCTGGGGAGACCCAGTACTTC.

This clone was seen a single time. The V and J genes are TRBV5-6 and TRBJ2-5, with TRBD2 matching 7 bases. After removal of 4 bases from V and 1 base from J, the junction contained 13 bases not matched to a gene. This CDR3 is 17 amino acids long. CDR1 is SGHDT, CDR2 YYEEEE, per germline. The CDR3 protein is CASSGGGAGPFQETQYF. The DNA for the CDR3 is TGTGCCAGCAGCGGGGGTGGAGCGGGACCTTTCCAAGAGACCCAGTACTTC.

The V call is TRBV9, the J call TRBJ1-5; D uncertain. V gave up 3 bases and J gave up 7 bases, with 11 bases separating them. The CDR3 is 13 amino acids. Germline-derived CDR1 and CDR2 are SGDLS and YYNGEE. The CDR3 bases are TGTGCCAGCAGCGAGGGAGGGCGGCAGCCCCAGCATTTT. It codes for CASSEGGRQPQHF.

The genes are TRBV5-1 and TRBJ1-6; D gene unclear. The V end lost 4 bases, the J end lost 7 bases, and 9 bases lay between the germline ends. This CDR3 region has 13 residues. CDR1 and CDR2 (germline): SGHRS, YFSETQ. The CDR3 loop reads CASSRDSNSPLHF. The CDR3 coding sequence is TGCGCCAGCAGCCGGGATTCAAATTCACCCCTCCACTTT.

This clone was picked up a small number of times. Other nucleotide sequences in the sample specify the same CDR3. V usage is TRBV2 and J usage is TRBJ2-7; a possible D gene is TRBD1 (8 bases). The CDR3 has 15 amino acids. Trimming removed 5 bases from V and 6 bases from J, with 20 bases in between. CDR1 and CDR2 from the germline V gene are SNHLY and FYNNEI. The CDR3 nucleotides are TGTGCCAGCAGTATTCTTCCAGGGGGCGGGGGCGAGCAGTACTTC. It translates to CASSILPGGGGEQYF.

The gene calls are TRBV30 and TRBJ1-2; D perhaps matches TRBD1 (5 bases). V lost 3 bases and J 3 bases, leaving 11 bases between the germline ends. There are 13 residues in the CDR3. In germline, CDR1 is GTSNPN, CDR2 SVGIG (reference sequence). CDR3 sequence: CAWRWGDDYGYTF. CDR3 in DNA: TGTGCCTGGAGGTGGGGGGACGACTATGGCTACACCTTC.

This chain uses TRBV7-9 with TRBJ1-6; the match to TRBD1 covers 8 bases. The CDR3 has 14 amino acids. The germline V gene has CDR1 SEHNR and CDR2 FQNEAQ (reference sequence). Trimming took 5 bases from V and 12 from J; bases not matched to a gene: 9. CDR3 in amino acids: CASSLGQGPRPLHF. DNA for the CDR3: TGTGCCAGCAGCCTCGGACAGGGCCCCCGACCCCTCCACTTT. The full variable domain, completed using reference TRBV7-9 and TRBJ1-6, is DTGVSQNPRHKITKRGQNVTFRCDPISEHNRLYWYRQTLGQGPEFLTYFQNEAQLEKSRLLSDRFSAERPKGSFSTLEIQRTEQGDSAMYLCASSLGQGPRPLHFGNGTRLTVT.

The chain uses TRBV20-1 and TRBJ2-3; 9 nucleotides agree with TRBD2. V lost 3 bases to trimming and J lost 5 bases; unmatched junction nucleotides: 6. From germline, CDR1 is DFQATT and CDR2 SNEGSKA (reference sequence). This CDR3 has 14 residues. DNA of the CDR3: TGCAGTGCTAGTAACCCTAGCGGGATAGATACGCAGTATTTT. Its protein is CSASNPSGIDTQYF.

The chain is built from TRBV20-1 and TRBJ2-1; D gene unclear. The germline V and J ends were trimmed by 3 bases and 6 bases, with 6 bases remaining between them. Germline CDR1 reads DFQATT; CDR2 reads SNEGSKA (reference sequence). The length of the CDR3 is 11 residues. The DNA for the CDR3 is TGCAGTGCTAGCGGTGGCAATGAGCAGTTCTTC. Translating it yields CSASGGNEQFF.

The chain uses TRBV28 and TRBJ1-4, with 9 bases matching TRBD1. The trim removed 10 bases at V and 8 bases at J, leaving 5 bases unmatched. In germline, CDR1 is MDHEN, CDR2 SYDVKM. The CDR3 loop spans 12 amino acids. DNA for the CDR3: TGTGCCACCGGGACAGGGAGCGAAAAACTGTTTTTT. Residues: CATGTGSEKLFF.